This is a list of T cell receptor beta chains from one sample in a study of shared clonotypes between healthy human individuals. Sequencing used immunoSEQ multiplex PCR; TCRdb keeps in-frame clones, though not all of them. The sample shows under 700,000 clones, 85% to 95% of them seen only once. The sequenced sample consisted of naive CD8+ T cells sorted from blood. These receptors were taken from a woman in her twenties or thirties in good health. CDR3s include the opening cysteine and the closing phenylalanine or tryptophan. The D gene is left open where the match is weak.

J gene	V gene	D gene	CDR3 length	CDR3 protein
TRBJ1-3	TRBV25-1	.	14	CASSQRGSGNTIYF
TRBJ2-7	TRBV25-1	TRBD2	15	CASSEPAGVSYEQYF
TRBJ2-3	TRBV29-1	.	13	CSVSGAWPDTQYF
TRBJ2-1	TRBV11-1	.	17	CASSLSLYRSSYNEQFF
.	TRBV6-1	.	16	CASSEWFNRARNTIYF
TRBJ1-1	TRBV27	.	13	CASSPLGNTEAFF
TRBJ2-3	TRBV7-7	.	15	CASSLDGVSTDTQYF
TRBJ2-1	TRBV28	TRBD2	14	CASSLSGSLDEQFF
TRBJ2-1	TRBV19	.	19	CASSILMAGHRRGLNEQFF
TRBJ2-6	TRBV4-1	.	15	CASSQFTSGANVLTF
TRBJ1-1	TRBV4-1	TRBD1	15	CASSQAVSGGTEAFF
TRBJ2-1	TRBV2	TRBD2	16	CASSEKVAGGPDEQFF
TRBJ1-1	TRBV27	.	14	CASSYTGSNTEAFF
TRBJ2-1	TRBV29-1	.	14	CSVESLARYNEQFF
TRBJ1-2	TRBV30	.	16	CAWGGGPEPSDYGYTF
TRBJ1-1	TRBV7-9	.	13	CASSLAMYEEAFF
TRBJ2-7	TRBV6-1	.	15	CASSEEGHRNYEQYF
TRBJ2-1	TRBV19	TRBD1	15	CASSIWDRGGNEQFF
TRBJ2-7	TRBV4-1	.	16	CASSLIAEGYSYEQYF
TRBJ2-2	TRBV25-1	.	14	CASSGGHNTGELFF
TRBJ2-1	TRBV5-1	.	16	CASSPNWGNTRHEQFF
TRBJ1-2	TRBV27	.	13	CASRDNGGYGYTF
TRBJ2-4	TRBV19	.	11	CASRTANIQYF
TRBJ2-1	TRBV27	TRBD2	16	CASRVSRTSFYNEQFF
TRBJ2-7	TRBV6-1	.	15	CASRTSISVSYEQYF
TRBJ2-7	TRBV7-9	.	12	CASSPLPYEQYF
TRBJ2-2	TRBV5-1	TRBD2	18	CASSLAPTSGTNTGELFF
TRBJ2-7	TRBV4-2	TRBD2	17	CASSQGSSREDRYEQYF
TRBJ1-1	TRBV6-5	.	13	CASSYDLNTEAFF
TRBJ2-7	TRBV19	TRBD1	15	CASSMNRDSIHEQYF
TRBJ2-7	TRBV27	.	13	CASSSGGSYEQYF
TRBJ2-5	TRBV7-2	TRBD2	17	CASSPHHGGRIGETQYF
TRBJ2-5	TRBV9	TRBD2	16	CASSLGTRATLETQYF
TRBJ2-7	TRBV9	.	15	CASSGGGLLITEQYF
TRBJ2-2	TRBV4-1	.	14	CASSQQRGPGELFF
TRBJ2-1	TRBV13	TRBD2	17	CASSFLGLAGPYNEQFF
.	TRBV9	.	14	CASSVSDSSYEQYF
TRBJ2-6	TRBV4-1	.	15	CASSQLFSGANVLTF
TRBJ2-2	TRBV29-1	.	14	CSVESGKGTGELFF
TRBJ1-2	TRBV28	TRBD1	13	CASTPQGASGYTF
TRBJ2-6	TRBV14	.	18	CASSRDWPEGSGANVLTF
TRBJ2-7	TRBV28	.	16	CASSFKVIALTYEQYF
TRBJ2-5	TRBV2	.	13	CASSEDGEETQYF
TRBJ2-1	TRBV4-1	TRBD1	14	CASSHTGGVDEQFF
TRBJ2-4	TRBV5-8	TRBD2	12	CASSLGGSIQYF